The 15 T cell receptor beta chains below all came from one sample that was sequenced in a study of shared clonotypes between healthy human individuals (dated by TCRdb to about 2020). To prepare the library, the immunoSEQ multiplex PCR assay was applied. Sourced from immuneACCESS, this table was stored by TCRdb with only in-frame sequences that have V and J called. A share of the clones is absent; for the studies checked, an unresolved V gene accounts for under half, and the remainder has no known explanation. The sample table lists about 800,000 clones, about 96% of them with a count of one. About 0.22% of the sample comes from the top ten. CD8 naive samples were obtained by positive selection for CCR7 among CD45RO-negative cells, yielding a CD45RA+CCR7+ population from which TemRA cells were excluded. The sample comprised naive CD8+ T cells sorted from blood. Taken with the paper, the label for cell subset or site translates to: CD45RA+CCR7+. The receptor source for this set is a young man in good health.

The rearrangement uses TRBV15 and TRBJ2-1; 7 nucleotides align to TRBD2. CDR3 size: 13 residues. V was pared by 1 base and J by 15 bases, with 9 bases of the junction left unmatched. The V gene's germline CDR1 is LNHNV and CDR2 YYDKDF (reference sequence). The CDR3 region has the DNA TGTGCCACCAGCAGAGCCAAAGTGGGAGGGGTGTTCTTC. Amino acids: CATSRAKVGGVFF.

The gene calls are TRBV7-2 and TRBJ1-1; D remains ambiguous. The CDR3 has 14 amino acids. Germline CDR1 and CDR2: SGHTA and FQGNSA. Trimming cost V 4 bases and J 2 bases, with 11 bases left between them. In DNA form, the CDR3 reads TGTGCCAGCAGCTCAGAACTCACAAACACTGAAGCTTTCTTT. It yields the protein CASSSELTNTEAFF.

The chain recombines TRBV4-3 with TRBJ2-1; 15 nucleotides align to TRBD2. CDR3 length equals 19 residues. V gave up 4 bases and J gave up 4 bases; unmatched junction bases: 11. CDR1 LGHNA and CDR2 YSLEER come from the germline V gene. CDR3 protein: CASSPGLAGGPSLYNEQFF. The CDR3 coding sequence is TGCGCCAGCAGCCCGGGACTAGCGGGAGGCCCGTCCTTATACAATGAGCAGTTCTTC.

J is TRBJ2-5 and V is TRBV5-1; 8 nucleotides agree with TRBD2. J was trimmed by 4 bases and V by 4 bases; bases with no gene match: 9. The CDR3 consists of 15 residues. Per the germline V gene, CDR1 is SGHRS and CDR2 is YFSETQ. This CDR3 reads CASSPGGGWGETQYF. CDR3 in DNA: TGCGCCAGCAGCCCGGGAGGGGGTTGGGGAGAGACCCAGTACTTC.

V is TRBV27 and J is TRBJ2-7; 10 nucleotides match TRBD2. J gave up 7 bases and V 5 bases, and 11 bases lay outside the gene matches. Germline assignment: CDR1 MNHEY and CDR2 SMNVEV (reference sequence). The CDR3 contains 15 residues. The CDR3 here is CASSPSPGLAHEQYF. CDR3 in DNA: TGTGCCAGCAGTCCTTCCCCGGGACTAGCGCATGAGCAGTACTTC.

CDR3: CSVREEYEQYF. Here the CDR3 DNA reads TGCAGCGTACGGGAGGAATACGAGCAGTACTTC. The chain couples TRBV29-1 to TRBJ2-7; 7 bases match TRBD2. This CDR3 spans 11 amino acids. V lost 6 bases, J lost 4 bases, and 3 bases stayed unmatched. CDR1 and CDR2 (germline): SQVTM, ANQGSEA.

V usage is TRBV27 and J usage is TRBJ2-7; D assignment may be TRBD1 or TRBD2 (5 bases each). Trimming pared 8 bases from V and 3 bases from J, leaving 20 bases between. The CDR3 consists of 15 residues. Per the germline V gene, CDR1 is MNHEY and CDR2 is SMNVEV (reference sequence). The CDR3 reads CASALQNGAYYEQYF. The CDR3 bases are TGTGCCAGCGCCCTACAAAACGGGGCGTACTACGAGCAGTACTTC.

The chain uses TRBV5-1 and TRBJ2-5; TRBD2 might be the D (5 bases). V lost 0 bases and J lost 0, with 6 bases in between. This CDR3 comprises 14 residues. CDR1 SGHRS and CDR2 YFSETQ come from the germline V gene. DNA for the CDR3: TGCGCCAGCAGCTTGGGGGAGTACCAAGAGACCCAGTACTTC. Amino acid sequence: CASSLGEYQETQYF.

This chain uses TRBV28 with TRBJ2-7, with D unresolved. The germline V gene has CDR1 MDHEN and CDR2 SYDVKM. The CDR3 loop spans 18 amino acids. V lost 6 bases and J 3 bases, leaving 27 bases between the germline ends. CDR3 in DNA: TGTGCCAGCAGCTCCGGGCCTTTAATTACCCCAGATAGCTACGAGCAGTACTTC. Translated: CASSSGPLITPDSYEQYF. Full variable domain (missing parts from reference TRBV28 and TRBJ2-7): DVKVTQSSRYLVKRTGEKVFLECVQDMDHENMFWYRQDPGLGLRLIYFSYDVKMKEKGDIPEGYSVSREKKERFSLILESASTNQTSMYLCASSSGPLITPDSYEQYFGPGTRLTVT.

The chain uses TRBV6-1 and TRBJ1-4; no clear D gene. CDR1 and CDR2 (germline): MNHNS, SASEGT. V was pared by 0 bases and J by 4 bases, with 12 bases between. There are 16 residues in the CDR3. CDR3 DNA sequence: TGTGCCAGCAGTGAAGCAGCCCAGGCCTATAATGAAAAACTGTTTTTT. This gives the protein CASSEAAQAYNEKLFF.

This sequence joins TRBV7-8 and TRBJ2-7; maybe TRBD1 (6 bases). CDR3 size: 15 residues. V lost 5 bases and J 2 bases, leaving 16 bases between the germline ends. Germline lookup yields CDR1 SGHVS and CDR2 FQNEAQ. This chain's CDR3 is CASSQGTLYPYEQYF. As DNA, the CDR3 is TGTGCCAGCAGCCAGGGGACATTGTACCCCTACGAGCAGTACTTC.

The rearrangement links TRBV6-5 to TRBJ2-7, with 9 positions matching TRBD2. V lost 6 bases to trimming and J lost 3 bases; unmatched junction nucleotides: 6. Germline values: CDR1 MNHEY, CDR2 SVGAGI. The CDR3 sequence is 14 residues long. This CDR3 reads CASRIGTSNYEQYF. The DNA for the CDR3 is TGTGCCAGCAGAATTGGGACTAGCAACTACGAGCAGTACTTC.

The V gene is TRBV28, the J gene TRBJ1-1, with D possibly matching TRBD1 (6 bases). The CDR3 extends over 14 amino acids. Per germline, CDR1 MDHEN and CDR2 SYDVKM. V lost 3 bases and J lost 1, with 9 bases in between. The CDR3 reads CASSFQGPNTEAFF. CDR3 DNA: TGTGCCAGCAGTTTCCAGGGGCCGAACACTGAAGCTTTCTTT.

V and J are TRBV7-9 and TRBJ2-7; 12 bases are a match to TRBD1. The CDR3 totals 16 residues. V lost 5 bases and J lost 7; bases outside the gene matches: 12. CDR1 and CDR2 from the germline V gene are SEHNR and FQNEAQ (reference sequence). CDR3 nucleotide sequence: TGTGCCAGCAGCATAGGGCCGGGACAGGGGGCATGGGAGCAGTACTTC. Its translation: CASSIGPGQGAWEQYF.

The gene calls are TRBV10-3 and TRBJ2-2; D is unclear. The V and J ends lost 0 bases and 3 bases respectively, with 5 bases between them. There are 14 residues in the CDR3. The V gene's germline CDR1 is ENHRY and CDR2 SYGVKD. The CDR3: CAISESPDTGELFF. The CDR3 DNA is TGTGCCATCAGTGAGTCTCCTGACACCGGGGAGCTGTTTTTT.